This T cell receptor (beta chain) was captured in a study of cytomegalovirus exposure and HLA in healthy donors (dated by TCRdb to about 2017). Looking at the study overall: According to a later analysis, one platform produced both the roughly 110 validation repertoires and the approximately 600 repertoires of the first cohort. To predict cytomegalovirus infection status, the study brought together high-throughput TCR immunosequencing, statistical association of individual TCRs with disease status, and machine learning. Along with the roughly 700-subject first cohort, a separate validation cohort of around 110 different subjects was used. The study aimed to test whether signatures of past pathogen exposure could be identified by cataloging public T cell receptors. Findings and caveats that apply to the study as a whole: A later analysis found that TCRs clustered in the first cohort also tended to co-occur in the 110 or so validation repertoires, with approximately 93% of cluster scores above 0. The classifier was reported to diagnose cytomegalovirus status with high specificity and sensitivity in both the original cohort and the validation cohort. In vitro tests confirmed that a few of the cytomegalovirus-associated TCR beta chains recognize cytomegalovirus antigens. The authors suggested that the approach could potentially be extended to other disease states and immunological phenotypes. A total of fewer than 200 TCR beta chains were listed by the study as associated with cytomegalovirus. All 120 or so repertoires were used to score co-occurrence in the validation cohort in a later analysis, because that analysis had no HLA typing for the cohort. Most TCR sequences were observed very rarely across donors, whereas some public TCRs were present in many individuals.

Library preparation used the immunoSEQ multiplex PCR assay. The original pipeline was this. To diagnose cytomegalovirus status from the catalog of TCR beta chain sequences, a statistical classification framework was built. TCRdb took over this immuneACCESS table, retaining in-frame rearrangements with V and J assigned. Such tables are incomplete; in checked studies, under half of the missing clones stem from an unresolved V gene, and the remainder is unexplained. The V and J calls and clone size are taken from that table; D and trimming were inferred from the DNA. The sample has under 150,000 clones on record, roughly 90% of them singletons. About 0.7% of the sample is taken by the ten largest. Donors formed part of the validation cohort, which comprised 95 to 150 subjects and was distinct from the first cohort of under 800 subjects. The CDR3 runs 14 residues from the cysteine to the phenylalanine. The only DNA kept is the CDR3, 42 bases in frame from the first base. CDR1 and CDR2 were assigned from the germline V gene (reference sequence) as LNHDA and SQIVND. From V the trimming removes 4 bases and from J it removes 4 bases, while the gene matches leave 6 bases of the junction unaccounted for.

Regarding this clone: Its antigen remains undetermined. Qualities for individual bases were not recorded, and no much larger clone is one base off.

The clonotype comes from a man aged 18-30 years in good health and CMV-seronegative. The sequenced material came from PBMCs. The chain is assembled from TRBV19 and TRBJ1-2, with 7 central nucleotides matching TRBD1. The DNA is TGTGCCAGTAGTAATCCGGGACAGCCCTATGGCTACACCTTC. Its translation is CASSNPGQPYGYTF.